Here is one T cell receptor beta chain with its context. Its binding antigen is unknown. No much larger clone is present one base from it, and per-base qualities are unavailable. The germline V gene supplies CDR1 SGHTA and CDR2 FQGNSA. The junction carries 15 bases between V and J, which are trimmed by 5 bases and 7 bases respectively. The cysteine opens and the phenylalanine closes a CDR3 of 15 amino acids. Only the CDR3 part of the read is kept: 45 bases, read in frame from the first base. Donors were 30 to 45 systemically healthy Caucasian individuals from Russia aged roughly 6 to 90 years. Each donor gave ten milliliters of peripheral blood, drawn into EDTA-treated Vacutainer tubes. Ficoll-Paque density-gradient centrifugation was used to isolate PBMCs, with at least 7 million per sample. Total RNA was extracted from PBMCs with Trizol reagent, with at least 5.5 micrograms obtained per sample. For every donor, flow cytometry on a PBMC aliquot measured the percentage of naive CD45RAhigh/CD27high T cells.

The sample originates from a study of blood T cells in healthy people across ages (dated by TCRdb to about 2015). Looking at the study overall: Template switching captured roughly one uniquely barcoded TCR beta cDNA molecule per two T cells in model experiments. To avoid experimental bias, donors of different ages were distributed randomly across sequencing lanes. Two additional independent replicas of 1 million unique cDNA reads from the same blood draw were analyzed for two donors (one aged 18 to 30 and one aged 80 or older). Donors were grouped into four age groups: young (average approximately 15 years), middle-aged (around 39), aged (62) and long-lived (approximately 75). Using deep sequencing normalized with unique cDNA molecular identifiers, the study measured how TCR beta repertoire diversity changes with age. On the study overall, not on this receptor specifically: The CMV infection status of donors was not known, potentially confounding age-related changes in expanded clonotypes. Estimates of total diversity from one million sequenced T cells were regarded as lower bounds and underestimates. The percentage of naive T cells measured by flow cytometry correlated strongly with observed TCR beta diversity. Compared with the aged group, the long-lived group had more naive CD4+ T cells, fewer expanded clones and increased TCR diversity, suggesting age selection. As age increased, observed TCR beta diversity per million T cells dropped in a roughly linear way, and a significant reduction was already evident by age about 36. Conclusive comparison of naive and antigen-experienced compartments was prevented by the profiling of bulk unsorted PBMCs.

The library was obtained by 5' RACE. The reads were generated on an Illumina HiSeq 2500. A second PCR of roughly 6 to 11 cycles was performed with a sample-barcoded 5' primer and a J-beta primer mix. A template-switch 5' adaptor carrying 12 random nucleotides introduced a unique molecular identifier onto each TCR beta cDNA molecule. Each sample yielded at least 2.5 million CDR3-containing paired-end reads. First-strand cDNA was synthesized from all RNA with the Mint cDNA synthesis kit, primed by a TRBC-specific oligonucleotide. Following uracil-DNA glycosylase treatment, a first 18-cycle PCR with universal primers M1SS and BC2_uni_R was performed on all cDNA. Regarding the original processing steps: For normalization, 1 million high-quality reads were randomly selected from each sample, with every read carrying a distinct molecular identifier. Reads with shared molecular identifiers were discarded instead of being binned into consensus sequences. MiTCR, with a Q25 quality threshold and the strictest error-elimination algorithm, was used for CDR3 identification, clonotype clustering and error correction. Lower-bound total TCR beta diversity was estimated with a nonparametric unseen species model using Euler transformation. The public reads were run again by TCRdb, first through fastp at Q25 and then through MiXCR, and only productive beta chains were kept. Each record represents a unique CDR3 protein, reported with the most common genes and DNA among its rows. It is TCRdb's table, rather than the study itself, that gives the V and J calls and clone size. This sample lists under 1,000,000 distinct CDR3 sequences; roughly 34% were detected once. The biggest ten clones account for roughly 13% of the sample.

The chain is encoded by TRBV7-2 joined to TRBJ1-6; possibly the D gene is TRBD1, per 6 matching bases. The sequencing sample was made of blood. The receptor comes from a man between 18 and 35 years old in good health. In nucleotide form, the sequence is TGTGCCAGCAGCGCCACAGGGCTGTCGAATTCACCCCTCCACTTT. This encodes CASSATGLSNSPLHF. The reference TRBV7-2 and TRBJ1-6 proteins fill in what lies around the CDR3, so the full variable domain reads GAGVSQSPSNKVTEKGKDVELRCDPISGHTALYWYRQSLGQGLEFLIYFQGNSAPDKSGLPSDRFSAERTGGSVSTLTIQRTQQEDSAVYLCASSATGLSNSPLHFGNGTRLTVT.